This T cell receptor beta chain was recorded in a study of T-cell memory formation after mild COVID-19. Overall study findings and caveats: A balance of CD4 and CD8 characterized clones contracting day 15 to 85, whereas later expanders leaned CD4+. The study found contracting CD4+ clones mainly in CM and EM and contracting CD8+ clones in EMRA.

TCR alpha and TCR beta cDNA libraries carrying sample barcodes and UMIs were produced by 5'RACE using constant-segment primers. TCRdb itself ran the 5' RACE reads through MiXCR, one entry per CDR3 protein. The top ten hold 3.5% of the sample, which has about 200,000 distinct CDR3 sequences, around 9.1% seen once. As to this clonotype: Its antigen is still unknown. A read error is possible here, since a much larger clone lies one base away.

Germline V gene data show CDR1 as SGHTA and CDR2 as FQGTGA. Trimming stripped 2 bases from V and 14 bases from J, with 16 bases between. The CDR3 is 13 residues long. This receptor was obtained from a man in his late teens or twenties who had mild COVID-19 (a few samples of this study predate the infection). Cell type and time point are not known. This sequence joins TRBV7-3 and TRBJ2-1, with a possible D match to TRBD2 (6 bases). Sequencing was done on a sample of PBMCs or a T cell subset sorted from them (not recorded which). The CDR3, as DNA: TGTGCCAGCAGCTTACCGCCGGGGGAGCATGAGTTCTTC. Its protein is CASSLPPGEHEFF. Combining the CDR3 with reference TRBV7-3 and TRBJ2-1 gives the whole variable domain GAGVSQTPSNKVTEKGKYVELRCDPISGHTALYWYRQSLGQGPEFLIYFQGTGAADDSGLPNDRFFAVRPEGSVSTLKIQRTERGDSAVYLCASSLPPGEHEFFGPGTRLTVL.